This TCR beta chain derives from a study of T cells in Graves' hyperthyroidism and ophthalmopathy. The CDR3 is 15 amino acids. V shed 4 bases and J shed 6 bases, with 18 bases lying between them. CDR1 and CDR2 (germline): KGHSH, LQKENI. This clonotype has a count of ten or more. Amplified TCR beta CDR3 regions came from RNA transcripts. With the HTBI primer set, the TCR CDR3 went through a first round of RT-PCR. One entry per CDR3 protein, called by TCRdb with MiXCR from the multiplex PCR reads. The repertoire consists of some 400,000 distinct CDR3 sequences, with about 19% occurring once and the leading ten covering about 4%.

The sample comprised blood. This receptor was identified in a woman aged 18-29 years with Graves' hyperthyroidism. This chain links TRBV18 with TRBJ1-1; D not resolved. The CDR3 coding sequence is TGTGCCAGCTCACAATCCTCTGAGGGTTCGGCTGAAGCTTTCTTT. Protein sequence: CASSQSSEGSAEAFF. The variable domain in full, with the rest retrieved from reference TRBV18 and TRBJ1-1, is NAGVMQNPRHLVRRRGQEARLRCSPMKGHSHVYWYRQLPEEGLKFMVYLQKENIIDESGMPKERFSAEFPKEGPSILRIQQVVRGDSAAYFCASSQSSEGSAEAFFGQGTRLTVV.